These T cell receptor beta chains were read from a single sample in a study of neurological immune-mediated disorders. TCRdb recomputed calls from the 5' RACE reads with MiXCR, one row per CDR3 protein. The sample consists of 65,000 to 70,000 distinct CDR3 sequences, approximately 3.7% of them appearing once. Specimen: PBMCs. Every receptor here comes from a man aged 50 to 60 with multiple sclerosis. Each CDR3 is given without its conserved first and last residue. Fields, in order: V gene, D gene, clone size, J gene, CDR3 protein. The D gene is left open where the match is weak. A clone size is listed for some rows: how often the clone was seen (once, few, many), or a class if it is expanded.

V: TRBV7-9; D: .; size: few; J: TRBJ2-3; CDR3: ASTIRPDTQY
V: TRBV10-3; D: .; size: many; J: TRBJ1-6; CDR3: AIRAANSPLN
V: TRBV28; D: TRBD2; size: few; J: TRBJ2-1; CDR3: ASSYRTSGGFNEQF
V: TRBV18; D: .; size: many; J: TRBJ1-2; CDR3: ASSPTAGDSYGYT
V: TRBV20-1; D: .; size: many; J: TRBJ1-2; CDR3: SASDGPVGYT
V: TRBV7-9; D: .; size: many; J: TRBJ1-6; CDR3: ASSLPTYNSPLH
V: TRBV20-1; D: .; size: many; J: TRBJ2-3; CDR3: SASRPDSTDTQY
V: TRBV29-1; D: TRBD1; size: many; J: TRBJ1-5; CDR3: SVAVGQPSNQPQH
V: TRBV5-1; D: TRBD1; size: many; J: TRBJ2-7; CDR3: ASSGVRTGLHEQY
V: TRBV28; D: .; size: many; J: TRBJ1-1; CDR3: ASSSGQTNTEAF
V: TRBV7-9; D: .; size: .; J: TRBJ1-6; CDR3: ASSLGQGPNPLH
V: TRBV7-9; D: .; size: many; J: TRBJ1-2; CDR3: ASSLVNILNYGYT
V: TRBV20-1; D: TRBD2; size: many; J: TRBJ2-3; CDR3: SAAPGLAGEY
V: TRBV29-1; D: TRBD1; size: many; J: TRBJ1-5; CDR3: SARGGTGGNQPQN
V: TRBV5-1; D: .; size: many; J: TRBJ2-7; CDR3: ASSSDGDREQY
V: TRBV12-3/TRBV12-4; D: .; size: many; J: TRBJ1-1; CDR3: ASKKRGGMNTEAF
V: TRBV5-1; D: .; size: many; J: TRBJ2-3; CDR3: ASSLRRAADTQY
V: TRBV5-6; D: .; size: many; J: TRBJ2-1; CDR3: ASSLVQGSYNEQF
V: TRBV12-3/TRBV12-4; D: TRBD1; size: many; J: TRBJ2-2; CDR3: ASSSGQGESGELF
V: TRBV15; D: TRBD1; size: many; J: TRBJ2-2; CDR3: ATRADRGRSGELF
V: TRBV6-5; D: .; size: many; J: TRBJ2-1; CDR3: ASSYTDSSSYNEQF
V: TRBV5-1; D: .; size: many; J: TRBJ1-1; CDR3: ASSWGAFTEAF
V: TRBV9; D: .; size: many; J: TRBJ2-1; CDR3: ASSELGSYNEQF
V: TRBV5-1; D: .; size: many; J: TRBJ2-1; CDR3: ASSPDGGGAASSYNEQF
V: TRBV20-1; D: TRBD2; size: many; J: TRBJ2-1; CDR3: STGTSGGNEQF
V: TRBV29-1; D: .; size: few; J: TRBJ1-2; CDR3: SVDLVHYGYT
V: TRBV7-6; D: .; size: many; J: TRBJ2-5; CDR3: ASSLQGWAETQY
V: TRBV12-3/TRBV12-4; D: TRBD2; size: many; J: TRBJ2-1; CDR3: ASRIAGGTYNEQF
V: TRBV15; D: TRBD1; size: many; J: TRBJ1-1; CDR3: ATSRDLTGMNTEAF
V: TRBV4-2; D: .; size: many; J: TRBJ1-5; CDR3: ASSQDFQSNQPQN
V: TRBV18; D: .; size: many; J: TRBJ1-2; CDR3: ASSPKTGWGYT
V: TRBV19; D: .; size: many; J: TRBJ2-3; CDR3: ASKGGRGAGTDTQY
V: TRBV5-5; D: .; size: many; J: TRBJ1-1; CDR3: ASSFFSGRDTEAF
V: TRBV20-1; D: .; size: many; J: TRBJ1-4; CDR3: SAREDNRWGKLF
V: TRBV28; D: .; size: few; J: TRBJ2-3; CDR3: ASTLGGLTDTQY
V: TRBV20-1; D: .; size: many; J: TRBJ1-2; CDR3: SASRGIELNYGYT
V: TRBV12-3/TRBV12-4; D: TRBD1; size: many; J: TRBJ1-5; CDR3: ASSLHRGIYSNQPQH
V: TRBV12-3/TRBV12-4; D: .; size: many; J: TRBJ2-1; CDR3: ASSPQGTDYNEQF
V: TRBV4-2; D: TRBD2; size: many; J: TRBJ2-1; CDR3: ASSFGSPGLAVNEQF
V: TRBV29-1; D: .; size: many; J: TRBJ1-2; CDR3: SAAGTADNYGYT
V: TRBV18; D: TRBD1; size: .; J: TRBJ2-1; CDR3: ASTRGGASYNEQF
V: TRBV7-3; D: TRBD2; size: .; J: TRBJ2-3; CDR3: VSSSGGLAGGMDTQY
V: TRBV6-5; D: .; size: .; J: TRBJ1-6; CDR3: ASSYHGGDSPLH
V: TRBV10-3; D: TRBD1; size: few; J: TRBJ1-5; CDR3: AIGQGGDNQPQN
V: TRBV6-4; D: TRBD2; size: many; J: TRBJ2-6; CDR3: ASSDSGGSGANVLT